These T cell receptor beta chains were read from a single sample in a study of cytomegalovirus exposure and HLA in healthy donors. Repertoires were generated with immunoSEQ multiplex PCR, while TCRdb's copy carries only in-frame clones and drops some. Of approximately 200,000 clones listed, 79% are singletons. Sequencing was performed on PBMCs. The receptors were sampled from a woman aged 18-29 years in good health and CMV-seronegative. CDR3s include the opening cysteine and the closing phenylalanine or tryptophan. Each record gives: clone size, V gene, J gene, D gene, CDR3 protein, CDR3 DNA. D genes are given only for firm matches. Size values are once, few and many counts, or a class for expanded clones, and some rows have none.

>-|TRBV15|TRBJ1-2|TRBD1
CATSRGQGNGYTF
TGTGCCACCAGCAGAGGACAGGGGAATGGCTACACCTTC
>few|TRBV14|TRBJ1-4|TRBD1
CASSLTGLNEKLFF
TGTGCCAGCAGCCTGACAGGGCTTAATGAAAAACTGTTTTTT
>-|TRBV7-3|TRBJ2-1|-
CASSSEPTNEQFF
TGTGCCAGCAGCTCCGAACCTACGAATGAGCAGTTCTTC
>-|TRBV7-9|TRBJ2-3|-
CASSFGDTDTQYF
TGTGCCAGCAGCTTCGGGGATACAGATACGCAGTATTTT
>-|TRBV2|TRBJ2-1|-
CASRASSRYNEQFF
TGTGCCAGCAGAGCTAGCTCGAGGTACAATGAGCAGTTCTTC
>-|TRBV4-1|TRBJ1-2|-
CASSQAFGEYGYTF
TGCGCCAGCAGCCAAGCATTCGGGGAGTATGGCTACACCTTC
>-|TRBV19|TRBJ1-1|-
CASSHRGTPNTEAFF
TGTGCCAGTAGTCACCGGGGTACCCCGAACACTGAAGCTTTCTTT
>-|TRBV30|TRBJ1-3|TRBD1
CAWSSGTAGDTIYF
TGTGCCTGGAGTTCCGGGACAGCTGGAGACACCATATATTTT
>once|TRBV5-1|TRBJ1-1|-
CASSLAGGGLGNTEAFF
TGCGCCAGCAGCTTGGCCGGTGGGGGCCTGGGGAACACTGAAGCTTTCTTT
>-|TRBV11-3|TRBJ2-6|TRBD1
CASSPGQGDGANVLTF
TGTGCCAGCAGCCCTGGACAGGGCGATGGGGCCAACGTCCTGACTTTC
>-|TRBV2|TRBJ2-1|TRBD2
CASPSGDEQFF
TGTGCCAGCCCCAGCGGGGATGAGCAGTTCTTC
>-|TRBV9|TRBJ2-7|TRBD2
CASSSSGTSGNEQYF
TGTGCCAGCAGCTCCAGTGGGACTAGCGGGAACGAGCAGTACTTC
>-|TRBV11-2|TRBJ2-7|TRBD1
CASSLNRGWGEQYF
TGTGCCAGCAGCCTCAACAGGGGTTGGGGCGAGCAGTACTTC
>-|TRBV2|TRBJ2-1|TRBD2
CASRLAGGSYNEQFF
TGTGCCAGCCGACTAGCGGGAGGCTCCTACAATGAGCAGTTCTTC
>-|TRBV29-1|TRBJ1-2|TRBD1
CSVEGRGQDYGYTF
TGCAGCGTTGAGGGCAGGGGGCAGGACTATGGCTACACCTTC
>-|TRBV7-9|TRBJ2-4|TRBD2
CASSSQGGAKNIQYF
TGTGCCAGCAGCTCCCAGGGAGGGGCCAAAAACATTCAGTACTTC
>-|TRBV7-6|TRBJ2-1|TRBD2
CASSLSGPSYNEQFF
TGTGCCAGCAGTCTTAGCGGGCCCTCCTACAATGAGCAGTTCTTC
>-|TRBV6-5|TRBJ2-7|TRBD1
CASSYTLGQGKGEQYF
TGTGCCAGCAGTTACACTCTAGGACAGGGGAAGGGGGAGCAGTACTTC
>-|TRBV28|TRBJ2-5|-
CASSQGRVETQYF
TGTGCCAGCAGTCAGGGGAGGGTGGAGACCCAGTACTTC
>-|TRBV5-8|TRBJ2-1|-
CASSLAVGAGNEQFF
TGTGCCAGCAGCTTGGCGGTGGGGGCGGGTAATGAGCAGTTCTTC
>few|TRBV5-4|TRBJ2-6|-
CASSLEQGKGANVLTF
TGTGCCAGCAGCTTGGAACAGGGTAAGGGGGCCAACGTCCTGACTTTC
>-|TRBV28|TRBJ1-5|-
CASSLPRDQPQHF
TGTGCCAGCAGTTTGCCACGAGATCAGCCCCAGCATTTT
>few|TRBV15|TRBJ1-1|-
CATSRETVGNTEAFF
TGTGCCACCAGCAGAGAGACTGTGGGGAACACTGAAGCTTTCTTT
>-|TRBV19|TRBJ2-7|-
CASRPGHLGLSYEQYF
TGTGCCAGTAGACCGGGACACCTAGGACTCTCCTACGAGCAGTACTTC
>many|TRBV10-2|TRBJ2-3|TRBD2
CASGEGKDTQYF
TGCGCCAGCGGGGAGGGCAAAGATACGCAGTATTTT
>-|TRBV7-8|TRBJ2-3|-
CASSSGFSGTDTQYF
TGTGCCAGCAGCTCAGGGTTTTCAGGCACAGATACGCAGTATTTT
>-|TRBV2|TRBJ2-5|TRBD1
CASSEQGVETQYF
TGTGCCAGCAGTGAGCAGGGGGTCGAGACCCAGTACTTC
>-|TRBV30|TRBJ1-6|-
CAWTRGGANSPLHF
TGTGCCTGGACACGCGGGGGGGCGAATTCACCCCTCCACTTT
>-|TRBV10-3|TRBJ2-1|TRBD1
CAISTDRAAYNEQFF
TGTGCCATCAGTACGGACAGGGCAGCCTACAATGAGCAGTTCTTC
>-|TRBV30|TRBJ1-5|-
CAWSVGHYSNQPQHF
TGTGCCTGGAGTGTCGGACATTATAGCAATCAGCCCCAGCATTTT
>-|TRBV28|TRBJ1-5|-
CAAKGKGYQPQHF
TGTGCCGCTAAGGGGAAAGGCTATCAGCCCCAGCATTTT
>-|TRBV4-3|TRBJ2-7|TRBD2
CASSQLAGGAYEQYF
TGCGCCAGCAGCCAATTAGCGGGAGGGGCCTACGAGCAGTACTTC
>-|TRBV2|TRBJ2-5|TRBD2
CASTALGGTGRETQYF
TGTGCCAGCACTGCGCTGGGGGGGACCGGAAGGGAGACCCAGTACTTC
>once|TRBV2|TRBJ1-2|-
CASSLVYGYTF
TGTGCCAGCAGTCTAGTCTATGGCTACACCTTC
>-|TRBV7-3|TRBJ2-6|TRBD2
CASSLTGGTGANVLTF
TGTGCCAGCAGCTTAACCGGGGGGACTGGGGCCAACGTCCTGACTTTC
>-|TRBV28|TRBJ2-3|-
CASKTSLGTDTQYF
TGTGCCAGCAAGACTAGTCTGGGGACAGATACGCAGTATTTT
>once|TRBV5-5|TRBJ1-5|-
CASSLVFGHSNQPQHF
TGTGCCAGCAGCTTGGTGTTTGGCCATAGCAATCAGCCCCAGCATTTT
>-|TRBV2|TRBJ1-1|-
CAFQGGEITEAFF
TGTGCCTTCCAGGGAGGGGAAATCACTGAAGCTTTCTTT
>-|TRBV5-1|TRBJ2-5|-
CASSAGLVGETQYF
TGCGCCAGCAGCGCAGGACTTGTTGGAGAGACCCAGTACTTC
>-|TRBV20-1|TRBJ1-5|-
CSAADDQPQHF
TGCAGTGCTGCGGATGATCAGCCCCAGCATTTT
>-|TRBV5-4|TRBJ2-7|TRBD2
CASSAGTSGYEQYF
TGTGCCAGCAGCGCCGGGACTAGCGGGTACGAGCAGTACTTC
>-|TRBV30|TRBJ1-1|TRBD1
CAWGEGTGGWKAFF
TGTGCCTGGGGGGAAGGGACAGGGGGCTGGAAAGCTTTCTTT
>-|TRBV5-1|TRBJ2-5|-
CASSRTSSGETQYF
TGCGCCAGCAGCCGAACATCAAGCGGTGAGACCCAGTACTTC
>-|TRBV7-2|TRBJ2-3|TRBD2
CASTLLAGPLTDTQYF
TGTGCCAGCACCCTTCTAGCGGGCCCCCTCACAGATACGCAGTATTTT
>-|TRBV25-1|TRBJ1-2|-
CASSDNTLVITF
TGTGCCAGCAGTGACAATACCCTAGTTATCACCTTC
>-|TRBV5-4|TRBJ1-2|TRBD1
CASRIQGVGYGYTF
TGTGCCAGCAGAATACAGGGGGTGGGCTATGGCTACACCTTC
>-|TRBV18|TRBJ1-1|TRBD1
CASSRTGGHTEAFF
TGTGCCAGCTCACGGACAGGGGGTCACACTGAAGCTTTCTTT
>-|TRBV7-3|TRBJ1-1|-
CASSLIGGGLMNTEAFF
TGTGCCAGCAGCTTAATAGGGGGAGGGCTTATGAACACCGAAGCTTTCTTT
>once|TRBV6-5|TRBJ2-7|TRBD2
CASRGLAGVSYEQYF
TGTGCCAGCAGAGGCCTAGCGGGGGTAAGCTACGAGCAGTACTTC
>-|TRBV5-1|TRBJ1-2|TRBD1
CASTQQQGDGYTF
TGCGCCAGCACCCAGCAACAGGGGGATGGCTACACCTTC
>-|TRBV5-6|TRBJ2-5|-
CASSLARETQYF
TGTGCCAGCAGCCTAGCGCGGGAGACCCAGTACTTC
>few|TRBV9|TRBJ1-2|-
CASSVDSNYGYTF
TGTGCCAGCAGCGTAGACTCTAACTATGGCTACACCTTC
>-|TRBV5-4|TRBJ2-3|-
CASSLEAGSSTDTQYF
TGTGCCAGCAGTTTAGAGGCCGGCTCTAGCACAGATACGCAGTATTTT
>-|TRBV28|TRBJ1-1|TRBD1
CASSPMGQGIVDTEAFF
TGTGCCAGCAGTCCCATGGGACAGGGTATTGTGGACACTGAAGCTTTCTTT
>once|TRBV19|TRBJ2-2|TRBD2
CASSMGLAGAYTGELFF
TGTGCCAGTAGTATGGGACTAGCGGGGGCGTACACCGGGGAGCTGTTTTTT